The text below deals with one TCR beta chain. The antigen remains undetermined. The data are from a study of T-cell memory formation after mild COVID-19. Study-wide points: Cross-reactive memory apparently joined, as some responding clones appeared in pre-infection memory.

This CDR3 has 15 residues. The V and J ends lost 4 bases and 8 bases respectively, with 17 bases between them. Germline CDR1 reads LGHDT; CDR2 reads YNNKEL (reference sequence). After 5'RACE with constant-segment primers, TCR alpha and TCR beta cDNA libraries carrying sample barcodes and UMIs were obtained. TCRdb reprocessed the 5' RACE reads via MiXCR and lists one record per CDR3 protein. The data show approximately 350,000 distinct CDR3 sequences, with around 27% seen just once and roughly 14% held by the top ten. The sequence was collected from an adult woman who had mild COVID-19 (a few samples of this study predate the infection). Cell type and time point are not known. The specimen was PBMCs or a T cell subset sorted from them (not recorded which). This chain joins TRBV3-1 and TRBJ1-4; D perhaps matches TRBD1 (6 bases). CDR3 sequence: CASSLDRTRGEKLFF. CDR3 DNA sequence: TGTGCCAGCAGCCTCGACAGGACTCGGGGGGAAAAACTGTTTTTT.